This TCR beta chain was sequenced for a study of response to subunit inactivated influenza vaccine. This clonotype has just a few counts. Its antigen is as yet unknown. Study-wide results and limits: Every seasonal influenza vaccination brings in few new T cells, the authors suggested.

TCRdb itself ran the RT-PCR reads through MiXCR, one entry per CDR3 protein. The sample holds around 490,000 distinct CDR3 sequences, around 8% seen once. The germline V gene encodes CDR1 SQVTM and CDR2 ANQGSEA. This CDR3 has 14 residues. V shed 1 base and J shed 6 bases, with 13 bases lying between them. The TCR originated in a man in his fifties or sixties who received an inactivated influenza vaccine. This specimen was PBMCs from blood, taken around 25 months after vaccination. This chain uses TRBV29-1 with TRBJ2-1; no reliable D call. CDR3 in amino acids: CSVEAAEASNEQFF. The CDR3 region has the DNA TGCAGCGTTGAAGCTGCCGAAGCAAGCAATGAGCAGTTCTTC.